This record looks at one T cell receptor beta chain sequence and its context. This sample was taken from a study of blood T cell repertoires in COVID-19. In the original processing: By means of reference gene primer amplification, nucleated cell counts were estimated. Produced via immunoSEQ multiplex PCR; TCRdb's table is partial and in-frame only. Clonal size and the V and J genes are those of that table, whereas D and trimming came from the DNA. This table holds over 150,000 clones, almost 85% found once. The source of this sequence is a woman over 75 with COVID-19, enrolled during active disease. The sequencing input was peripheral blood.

CDR3 sequence reads: CASSVDRGRRFGSQPQHF. The CDR3 DNA is TGTGCCAGCAGTGTCGACAGGGGGCGACGGTTTGGGAGCCAGCCCCAGCATTTT. This chain uses TRBV2 with TRBJ1-5; 10 nucleotides line up with TRBD1. In germline, CDR1 is SNHLY, CDR2 FYNNEI. Germline trimming cut 4 bases from V and 7 bases from J; bases unmatched to any gene: 16. This CDR3 region has 18 residues.